This record concerns one T cell receptor beta chain sequence. The antigen remains unidentified. The data stem from a study of T cell responses to AZD1222 COVID-19 vaccine. Study-level findings and limits: Increases in Spike-specific TCR breadth and depth were seen after two AZD1222 doses. Mostly white British, mostly female donors; authors suggested clonal diversity may be underestimated. As reported, nearly half of all spike-specific TCRs target variant regions that are unmutated. Baseline serostatus was positive in only 5 to 7 AZD1222 recipients.

Method: immunoSEQ multiplex PCR; TCRdb's copy keeps in-frame clones and lacks some. The table shows about 30,000 clones, with roughly 90% occurring only once. The CDR3 sequence is 15 residues long. Trimming stripped 6 bases from V and 4 bases from J, with 13 bases between. CDR1 MGHDK and CDR2 SYGVNS come from the germline V gene. The sequence was collected from an adult in good health. The sample here was peripheral blood, taken on day 0 of AZD1222 vaccination. The rearrangement joins TRBV25-1 to TRBJ1-6, with no clear D. For the CDR3, the DNA is TGTGCCAGCAGCGTGGCGAGGGCGTATAATTCACCCCTCCACTTT. Residues: CASSVARAYNSPLHF.